This is a list of T cell receptor beta chains from one sample in a study of T cell repertoires in cytomegalovirus infection. TCRdb independently ran MiXCR on the reads; one entry per CDR3 protein. The sample contains 250,000 to 300,000 distinct CDR3 sequences, roughly 25% of which appear only once. Material: PBMCs. The receptor set was obtained from a human donor in good health (CMV status not recorded). Some clones in this sample may be carry-over from other donors' samples. CDR3s include the opening cysteine and the closing phenylalanine or tryptophan. D genes are given only for firm matches. Size tells how often a clone was seen (once, few, many) or the class of an expanded clone, and some rows leave it out.

v_call: TRBV7-2
clone_size: -
d_call: TRBD1
j_call: TRBJ2-1
cdr3_nt: TGTGCCAGCAGCCCCGACAGGGATGATGAGCAGTTCTTC
cdr3_aa: CASSPDRDDEQFF

v_call: TRBV28
clone_size: many
d_call: -
j_call: TRBJ1-5
cdr3_nt: TGTGCCAGCACGGACCCCAGACAGCCCCAGCATTTT
cdr3_aa: CASTDPRQPQHF

v_call: TRBV25-1
clone_size: -
d_call: -
j_call: TRBJ2-7
cdr3_nt: TGTGCCAGCAGTGATGGCAGGTACTCCTACGAGCAGTACTTC
cdr3_aa: CASSDGRYSYEQYF

v_call: TRBV7-2
clone_size: many
d_call: TRBD2
j_call: TRBJ2-5
cdr3_nt: TGTGCCAGCAGCCCCTTGGGACTAGGTGGCGAGACCCAGTACTTC
cdr3_aa: CASSPLGLGGETQYF

v_call: TRBV9
clone_size: few
d_call: TRBD2
j_call: TRBJ2-7
cdr3_nt: TGTGCCAGCAGCGTAGTACTTTTCCGGGGACTAGCGGGAGGCGAGCAGTACTTC
cdr3_aa: CASSVVLFRGLAGGEQYF

v_call: TRBV7-3
clone_size: many
d_call: -
j_call: TRBJ1-1
cdr3_nt: TGTGCCAGCAGCTCAATAGGGAACACTGAAGCTTTCTTT
cdr3_aa: CASSSIGNTEAFF

v_call: TRBV2
clone_size: once
d_call: -
j_call: TRBJ1-1
cdr3_nt: TGTGCCAGCAGTGAGGGGGCAGGGCGGGAAGCTTTCTTT
cdr3_aa: CASSEGAGREAFF

v_call: TRBV11-2
clone_size: many
d_call: -
j_call: TRBJ2-1
cdr3_nt: TGTGCCAGCATCACGGGGGCGTCCTACAATGAGCAGTTCTTC
cdr3_aa: CASITGASYNEQFF

v_call: TRBV20-1
clone_size: -
d_call: -
j_call: TRBJ1-3
cdr3_nt: TGCAGTTCACTGACCACGGGAAACACCATATATTTT
cdr3_aa: CSSLTTGNTIYF

v_call: TRBV7-2
clone_size: few
d_call: -
j_call: TRBJ1-4
cdr3_nt: TGTGCCAGCAGCTCTCCTGGCGGAGGAAGCTATCTGTTTTTT
cdr3_aa: CASSSPGGGSYLFF

v_call: TRBV7-6
clone_size: many
d_call: TRBD1
j_call: TRBJ1-5
cdr3_nt: TGTGCCAGCAGCTCCGAACAGGGGTTCGGACAGCCCCAGCATTTT
cdr3_aa: CASSSEQGFGQPQHF

v_call: TRBV7-2
clone_size: many
d_call: -
j_call: TRBJ2-2
cdr3_nt: TGTGCCAGCAGCTTAGAGGTGGGGACCGGGGAGCTGTTTTTT
cdr3_aa: CASSLEVGTGELFF

v_call: TRBV12-3/TRBV12-4
clone_size: few
d_call: -
j_call: TRBJ1-6
cdr3_nt: TGTGCCAGCAGTCACACGGGACTGAAGAATTCACCCCTCCACTTT
cdr3_aa: CASSHTGLKNSPLHF

v_call: TRBV20-1
clone_size: -
d_call: TRBD1
j_call: TRBJ1-5
cdr3_nt: TGCAGTGCAGGTGGACAGGTCAATCAGCCCCAGCATTTT
cdr3_aa: CSAGGQVNQPQHF

v_call: TRBV29-1
clone_size: -
d_call: TRBD1
j_call: TRBJ2-3
cdr3_nt: TGCAGCGTAGAAGGACAGGGTAACGCAGATACGCAGTATTTT
cdr3_aa: CSVEGQGNADTQYF

v_call: TRBV20-1
clone_size: -
d_call: TRBD1
j_call: TRBJ1-5
cdr3_nt: TGCAGTGCTAGAGATAACAGGGGGGGGAAGCCCCAGCATTTT
cdr3_aa: CSARDNRGGKPQHF

v_call: TRBV5-1
clone_size: few
d_call: -
j_call: TRBJ2-3
cdr3_nt: TGCGCCAGCAGCATTTGGACGAACACAGATACGCAGTATTTT
cdr3_aa: CASSIWTNTDTQYF

v_call: TRBV29-1
clone_size: -
d_call: -
j_call: TRBJ1-1
cdr3_nt: TGCAGCGTTGGCCGCGCTTTAGGGGGGACGAACACTGAAGCTTTCTTT
cdr3_aa: CSVGRALGGTNTEAFF

v_call: TRBV6-6
clone_size: -
d_call: -
j_call: TRBJ2-6
cdr3_nt: TGTGCCAGCAGGACGACCGTTAGCTCTGGGGCCAACGTCCTGACTTTC
cdr3_aa: CASRTTVSSGANVLTF

v_call: TRBV5-6
clone_size: few
d_call: -
j_call: TRBJ2-7
cdr3_nt: TGTGCCAGCAGCTTAAACCCGACGAGTGAGCAGTACTTC
cdr3_aa: CASSLNPTSEQYF

v_call: TRBV7-2
clone_size: many
d_call: -
j_call: TRBJ1-2
cdr3_nt: TGTGCCAGCAGCGCCCCGCCCCACTATGGCTACACCTTC
cdr3_aa: CASSAPPHYGYTF

v_call: TRBV20-1
clone_size: few
d_call: -
j_call: TRBJ1-5
cdr3_nt: TGCAGTGCTAGAGACGGGAGCAGCCAGCCCCAGCATTTT
cdr3_aa: CSARDGSSQPQHF

v_call: TRBV7-6
clone_size: -
d_call: -
j_call: TRBJ2-1
cdr3_nt: TGTGCCAGCAGCTACCAGGGAGCCTCCTACAATGAGCAGTTCTTC
cdr3_aa: CASSYQGASYNEQFF

v_call: TRBV6-5
clone_size: few
d_call: -
j_call: TRBJ2-3
cdr3_nt: TGTGCCAGCAGTTACGGGGGTCTTAGCACAGATACGCAGTATTTT
cdr3_aa: CASSYGGLSTDTQYF

v_call: TRBV7-2
clone_size: many
d_call: TRBD2
j_call: TRBJ2-5
cdr3_nt: TGTGCCAGCAGCTTAGCGGGAGGGTACGAGACCCAGTACTTC
cdr3_aa: CASSLAGGYETQYF

v_call: TRBV29-1
clone_size: -
d_call: -
j_call: TRBJ2-1
cdr3_nt: TGCAGCGTTGCGGGGATAGGGAACAATGAGCAGTTCTTC
cdr3_aa: CSVAGIGNNEQFF

v_call: TRBV6-2/TRBV6-3
clone_size: few
d_call: TRBD2
j_call: TRBJ2-5
cdr3_nt: TGTGCCAGCAGTGACTCCCTAGCGGGAGACGGAGAGACCCAGTACTTC
cdr3_aa: CASSDSLAGDGETQYF

v_call: TRBV9
clone_size: -
d_call: TRBD2
j_call: TRBJ2-5
cdr3_nt: TGTGCCAGCAGCGGGCCCTTGAGGGAGGGCAAGGAGACCCAGTACTTC
cdr3_aa: CASSGPLREGKETQYF

v_call: TRBV19
clone_size: -
d_call: -
j_call: TRBJ2-1
cdr3_nt: TGTGCCAGTAGTATGGGCACCTTATACAATGAGCAGTTCTTC
cdr3_aa: CASSMGTLYNEQFF

v_call: TRBV5-6
clone_size: few
d_call: -
j_call: TRBJ2-5
cdr3_nt: TGTGCCAGCAGCTTGATGGGGCGTGCCCAAGAGACCCAGTACTTC
cdr3_aa: CASSLMGRAQETQYF

v_call: TRBV7-2
clone_size: many
d_call: -
j_call: TRBJ2-4
cdr3_nt: TGTGCCAGCAGCTTAGTGGGCAGCACCTTAGCCAAAAACATTCAGTACTTC
cdr3_aa: CASSLVGSTLAKNIQYF

v_call: TRBV7-2
clone_size: many
d_call: -
j_call: TRBJ2-7
cdr3_nt: TGTGCCAGCAGCTCTTACAGGAGCTCCTACGAGCAGTACTTC
cdr3_aa: CASSSYRSSYEQYF

v_call: TRBV7-2
clone_size: many
d_call: -
j_call: TRBJ2-2
cdr3_nt: TGTGCCAGCAGCTTAAGCATCACCGGGGAGCTGTTTTTT
cdr3_aa: CASSLSITGELFF

v_call: TRBV12-3/TRBV12-4
clone_size: -
d_call: -
j_call: TRBJ2-7
cdr3_nt: TGTGCCAGCAGTTTAGGACTAGTCGGCGAGCAGTACTTC
cdr3_aa: CASSLGLVGEQYF

v_call: TRBV4-2
clone_size: few
d_call: -
j_call: TRBJ1-1
cdr3_nt: TGTGCCGTGGGGGCCTTGAACACTGAAGCTTTCTTT
cdr3_aa: CAVGALNTEAFF

v_call: TRBV28
clone_size: few
d_call: TRBD1
j_call: TRBJ1-6
cdr3_nt: TGTGCCAGCAGAACAGGGGGCGGCAATTCACCCCTCCACTTT
cdr3_aa: CASRTGGGNSPLHF

v_call: TRBV18
clone_size: few
d_call: TRBD2
j_call: TRBJ2-1
cdr3_nt: TGTGCCAGCTCACCACCGGGACTAGCGGGAGGTAACAATGAGCAGTTCTTC
cdr3_aa: CASSPPGLAGGNNEQFF

v_call: TRBV2
clone_size: few
d_call: TRBD1
j_call: TRBJ1-5
cdr3_nt: TGTGCCAGCAACCGGGACAGGGGTTTTGGTCAGCCCCAGCATTTT
cdr3_aa: CASNRDRGFGQPQHF

v_call: TRBV5-4
clone_size: -
d_call: TRBD1
j_call: TRBJ1-5
cdr3_nt: TGTGCCAGCAGTCCAACCCCCGACAGGGCTCTAACTCAGCCCCAGCATTTT
cdr3_aa: CASSPTPDRALTQPQHF

v_call: TRBV6-1
clone_size: -
d_call: TRBD2
j_call: TRBJ2-1
cdr3_nt: TGTGCCAGCAGTAGGACTAGCAGGACCTACAATGAGCAGTTCTTC
cdr3_aa: CASSRTSRTYNEQFF

v_call: TRBV27
clone_size: few
d_call: -
j_call: TRBJ1-4
cdr3_nt: TGTGCCAGCAGTTTCAGGAGGGTCGAAAAACTGTTTTTT
cdr3_aa: CASSFRRVEKLFF

v_call: TRBV7-3
clone_size: -
d_call: TRBD2
j_call: TRBJ2-2
cdr3_nt: TGTGCCAGCAGGGGTCTAGCGGGTACGAACACCGGGGAGCTGTTTTTT
cdr3_aa: CASRGLAGTNTGELFF

v_call: TRBV10-3
clone_size: few
d_call: -
j_call: TRBJ2-3
cdr3_nt: TGTGCCATCAGCGGGTCAGGGCAGGCAGATACGCAGTATTTT
cdr3_aa: CAISGSGQADTQYF